Here is one T cell receptor (beta chain) with its context. Here immunoSEQ multiplex PCR was the method, and the copy in TCRdb shows in-frame clones only, minus some. The table has about 430,000 clones, around nine tenths seen once. These data originate in a study of blood T cell repertoires in COVID-19. The J segment lost 4 bases and the V segment lost 6 bases, leaving 7 bases of the junction unmatched. The CDR3 is 14 amino acids. CDR1 and CDR2 from the germline V gene are MNHEY and SVGAGI. Participants in the exposed group had met a COVID-19 case in the 2 weeks before joining the study. The chain is built from TRBV6-5 and TRBJ2-5; TRBD2 matches at 8 bases. The source is a woman aged 18 to 35 who had been exposed to COVID-19. The sequencing input was PBMCs or T cells enriched from blood (not recorded which). The CDR3 here is CASSPAGARETQYF. The CDR3 bases are TGTGCCAGCAGCCCAGCGGGAGCGAGAGAGACCCAGTACTTC.